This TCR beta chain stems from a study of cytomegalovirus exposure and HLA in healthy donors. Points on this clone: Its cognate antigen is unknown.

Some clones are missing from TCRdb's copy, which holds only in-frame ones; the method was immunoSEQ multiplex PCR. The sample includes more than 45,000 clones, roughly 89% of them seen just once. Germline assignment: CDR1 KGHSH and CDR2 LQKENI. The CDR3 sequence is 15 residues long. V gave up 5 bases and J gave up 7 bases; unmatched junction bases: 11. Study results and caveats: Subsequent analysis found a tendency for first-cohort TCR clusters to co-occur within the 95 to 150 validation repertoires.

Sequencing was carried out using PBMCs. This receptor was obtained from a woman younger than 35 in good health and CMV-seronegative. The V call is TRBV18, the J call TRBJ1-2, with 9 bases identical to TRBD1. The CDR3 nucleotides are TGTGCCAGCTCATCACAGGGGGCGACGGGTTCTGGCTACACCTTC. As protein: CASSSQGATGSGYTF.